The 32 T cell receptor beta chains given below trace back to one sample, sequenced in a study of blood T cell repertoires in COVID-19. Method: immunoSEQ multiplex PCR; TCRdb's copy keeps in-frame clones and lacks some. Found here are some 70,000 clones, 80% to 90% of them singletons; the top ten hold roughly 2.7%. The sample consisted of peripheral blood. The receptors here all came from a man in his forties or fifties with acute or convalescent COVID-19.

In its sample, this clone was seen once. The chain recombines TRBV19 with TRBJ2-3; tentatively, D is TRBD1 (6 bases). The CDR3 has 14 amino acids. Trimming took 9 bases from V and 1 from J, leaving 14 bases between them. From germline, CDR1 is LNHDA and CDR2 SQIVND (reference sequence). The CDR3 reads CASQQGSGTDTQYF. Written as DNA, the CDR3 is TGTGCCAGCCAACAGGGTTCGGGCACAGATACGCAGTATTTT.

This chain joins TRBV5-1 and TRBJ2-5; D perhaps matches TRBD1 (6 bases). The germline V gene encodes CDR1 SGHRS and CDR2 YFSETQ. This CDR3 region has 14 residues. Between the trimmed V and J ends, which lost 3 bases and 5 bases, there was a span of 14 bases. CDR3 DNA sequence: TGCGCCAGCAGCTCCGACAGGCTGAGGGAGACCCAGTACTTC. It specifies CASSSDRLRETQYF.

This chain connects TRBV19 to TRBJ2-5; a weak D match, TRBD1 (6 bases). The CDR3 is 17 residues long. Trimming removed 5 bases from V and 5 bases from J, with 24 bases in between. Germline CDR1 is LNHDA and CDR2 is SQIVND (reference sequence). The CDR3 DNA reads as TGTGCCAGTAGTGCGATGACGGGAACACAGGGTCGGGAGACCCAGTACTTC. Amino acid sequence: CASSAMTGTQGRETQYF.

J is TRBJ2-1 and V is TRBV6-5, with 9 nucleotides matching TRBD2. CDR3 length: 15 amino acids. Germline values: CDR1 MNHEY, CDR2 SVGAGI. The ends lost 7 bases at V and 10 bases at J; junction bases unmatched: 14. Written as DNA, the CDR3 is TGTGCCAGCACGGGGGCTAGCGGGATTGTGGTCGAGCAGTTCTTC. This codes for CASTGASGIVVEQFF.

The genes are TRBV6-2 or TRBV6-3 and TRBJ2-1; 11 nucleotides agree with TRBD2. CDR1 is MNHEY, CDR2 SVGEGT, per germline. The J segment lost 5 bases and the V segment lost 5 bases, leaving 17 bases of the junction unmatched. The CDR3 has 19 amino acids. The CDR3 spells CASSPQGLLAGGMDNEQFF. CDR3 bases: TGTGCCAGCAGTCCCCAGGGACTCCTAGCGGGAGGTATGGACAATGAGCAGTTCTTC.

The V and J genes are TRBV19 and TRBJ1-5; TRBD1 agrees at 10 bases. Trimming removed 6 bases from V and 3 bases from J; junction bases left unmatched: 8. From germline, CDR1 is LNHDA and CDR2 SQIVND (reference sequence). The CDR3 length is 16 residues. The CDR3 sequence: CASSSWDRGANQPQHF. The CDR3 DNA sequence: TGTGCCAGTAGCAGCTGGGACAGGGGCGCCAATCAGCCCCAGCATTTT.

This chain links TRBV11-2 with TRBJ2-1; the D is unclear. Germline CDR1 and CDR2: SGHAT and FQNNGV. CDR3 length: 11 residues. Trimming removed 6 bases at V and 10 bases at J, with 10 bases between. The CDR3 loop is CASSMEPEQFF. The CDR3 DNA is TGTGCCAGCAGTATGGAGCCGGAGCAGTTCTTC.

The chain links TRBV9 to TRBJ2-2, with 8 bases aligning to TRBD1. V lost 0 bases, J lost 6 bases, and 4 bases stayed unmatched. The CDR3 runs 15 residues. The germline gives CDR1 SGDLS, CDR2 YYNGEE. The CDR3 DNA sequence: TGTGCCAGCAGCGTAGTACAGGGGGTAGCCGGGGAGCTGTTTTTT. Its protein product is CASSVVQGVAGELFF.

The chain links TRBV3-1 (or the pseudogene TRBV3-2) to TRBJ2-1; 10 bases map to TRBD2. Germline V gene data show CDR1 as LGHDT and CDR2 as YNNKEL (reference sequence). Trimming took 2 bases from V and 5 from J; bases not matched to a gene: 0. The CDR3 runs to 14 residues. CDR3 sequence: CASSQLAGDNEQFF. The CDR3 DNA reads as TGTGCCAGCAGCCAACTAGCGGGGGACAATGAGCAGTTCTTC.

CDR3 bases: TGCGCCAGCAGCCCAGGGACTAGCGGACAAGAGACCCAGTACTTC. This gives the protein CASSPGTSGQETQYF. The rearrangement joins TRBV5-1 to TRBJ2-5, with 11 bases that match TRBD2. The germline CDR1 and CDR2 sequences are SGHRS and YFSETQ. This CDR3 comprises 15 residues. Trimming removed 4 bases from V and 2 bases from J; junction bases left unmatched: 4.

The rearrangement uses TRBV6-5 and TRBJ2-1; 9 bases match TRBD2. V trimming: 7 bases; J trimming: 4 bases; junction bases outside the gene matches: 8. Germline V gene data show CDR1 as MNHEY and CDR2 as SVGAGI. There are 15 residues in the CDR3. The CDR3: CASTAGLAGYNEQFF. The DNA of the CDR3 is TGTGCCAGCACCGCCGGGCTAGCGGGATACAATGAGCAGTTCTTC.

This clone was observed a handful of times. This chain links TRBV28 with TRBJ1-2, with 10 nucleotides matching TRBD1. The J segment lost 13 bases and the V segment lost 5 bases, leaving 10 bases of the junction unmatched. The germline CDR1 and CDR2 sequences are MDHEN and SYDVKM. This CDR3 region has 13 residues. CDR3 sequence reads: CASSRDRGLRFTF. The CDR3 region has the DNA TGTGCCAGCAGTAGGGACAGGGGCCTCCGTTTCACCTTC.

V gene TRBV7-2 combines with J gene TRBJ2-7; TRBD1 agrees at 7 bases. The V segment lost 2 bases and the J segment 5 bases; nucleotides outside the gene matches: 3. Germline V gene sequence: CDR1 SGHTA, CDR2 FQGNSA. The CDR3 sequence is 13 residues long. CDR3 in amino acids: CASSLLQGNEQYV. CDR3 nucleotides: TGTGCCAGCAGCTTATTACAGGGGAACGAGCAGTACGTC.

The rearrangement uses TRBV6-4 and TRBJ2-1, with 7 bases matching TRBD2. The CDR3 is made up of 14 amino acids. Germline loops: CDR1 MRHNA, CDR2 SNTAGT. V lost 3 bases to trimming and J lost 6 bases; unmatched junction nucleotides: 5. The CDR3 reads CASSDQAGVNEQFF. The CDR3 DNA follows: TGTGCCAGCAGTGATCAGGCGGGAGTCAATGAGCAGTTCTTC.

The chain links TRBV7-2 to TRBJ2-2, with D possibly matching TRBD1 (6 bases). Looked up from germline, CDR1 is SGHTA and CDR2 is FQGNSA. V lost 3 bases to trimming and J lost 4 bases, with 15 bases between them. This CDR3 comprises 16 residues. The CDR3 spells CASSFKGDPTTGELFF. CDR3 nucleotides: TGTGCCAGCAGCTTCAAGGGGGATCCGACCACCGGGGAGCTGTTTTTT.

This rearrangement joins TRBV5-1 to TRBJ2-7, with D possibly being TRBD1 (5 bases). Germline CDR1 SGHRS, CDR2 YFSETQ. The CDR3 runs 14 residues. Trimming left V 1 base short and J 2 bases short, with 10 bases between. In DNA, the CDR3 is TGCGCCAGCAGCTTGCGACAGCCGGCCTACGAGCAGTACTTC. This codes for CASSLRQPAYEQYF.

This chain uses TRBV18 with TRBJ1-1; D is unresolved. CDR3 length: 13 residues. CDR1 is KGHSH, CDR2 LQKENI, per germline. V gave up 11 bases and J gave up 3 bases, with 16 bases separating them. The CDR3 DNA sequence: TGTGCCGGACTCGAAGGGATGGACACTGAAGCTTTCTTT. Protein sequence: CAGLEGMDTEAFF.

This clone was detected once. This chain links TRBV28 with TRBJ1-1; 7 bases are a match to TRBD1. CDR1 is MDHEN, CDR2 SYDVKM, per germline. V dropped 5 bases and J dropped 2; count of bases not matched to a gene: 2. The CDR3 spans 13 residues. In nucleotides, the CDR3 is TGTGCCAGCAGTGAAGGGGGCAACACTGAAGCTTTCTTT. Translating gives CASSEGGNTEAFF. Full variable domain (remainder filled in from reference TRBV28 and TRBJ1-1): DVKVTQSSRYLVKRTGEKVFLECVQDMDHENMFWYRQDPGLGLRLIYFSYDVKMKEKGDIPEGYSVSREKKERFSLILESASTNQTSMYLCASSEGGNTEAFFGQGTRLTVV.

The chain recombines TRBV7-2 with TRBJ2-1; 13 bases are shared with TRBD2. From germline, CDR1 is SGHTA and CDR2 FQGNSA. This CDR3 is built from 16 residues. The V and J ends lost 5 bases and 7 bases, in that order; junction bases with no gene match: 8. The CDR3 protein is CASSTRTSGSGNEQFF. The CDR3 DNA is TGTGCCAGCAGCACCCGGACTAGCGGGAGTGGAAATGAGCAGTTCTTC.

This clone was seen a few times. The J gene is TRBJ2-3, the V gene TRBV7-9, with 7 bases fitting TRBD1. V dropped 5 bases and J dropped 2; count of bases not matched to a gene: 4. The length of the CDR3 is 14 residues. Looked up from germline, CDR1 is SEHNR and CDR2 is FQNEAQ (reference sequence). CDR3 coding DNA: TGTGCCAGCAGCAAGGGACAGTCCACAGATACGCAGTATTTT. It encodes CASSKGQSTDTQYF. Supplemented by reference TRBV7-9 and TRBJ2-3, the full variable domain reads DTGVSQNPRHKITKRGQNVTFRCDPISEHNRLYWYRQTLGQGPEFLTYFQNEAQLEKSRLLSDRFSAERPKGSFSTLEIQRTEQGDSAMYLCASSKGQSTDTQYFGPGTRLTVL.

This chain joins TRBV14 and TRBJ1-2; a possible D gene is TRBD1 (5 bases). The CDR3 totals 18 residues. With 3 bases removed from V and 0 bases from J, the gap between germline ends came to 20 bases. The germline CDR1 and CDR2 sequences are SGHDN and FVKESK. CDR3 loop: CASSHGRGRVYSNYGYTF. The CDR3 region has the DNA TGTGCCAGCAGCCACGGTAGGGGCCGAGTTTACTCTAACTATGGCTACACCTTC.

J is TRBJ1-3 and V is TRBV3-1 (or the pseudogene TRBV3-2), with a weak D call TRBD1 (6 bases). Germline V lookup: CDR1 LGHDT, CDR2 YNNKEL (reference sequence). V was pared by 5 bases and J by 2 bases, with 16 bases between. The CDR3 length is 16 residues. For the CDR3, the DNA is TGTGCCAGCAGCGTTCGGGGACACGTCGCTGGAAACACCATATATTTT. Translating it yields CASSVRGHVAGNTIYF.

J is TRBJ2-1 and V is TRBV11-2; a weak D match, TRBD2 (5 bases). CDR1 is SGHAT, CDR2 FQNNGV, per germline. The CDR3 extends over 15 amino acids. V dropped 6 bases and J dropped 7 bases, with 19 bases sitting between them. The CDR3 nucleotides read TGTGCCAGCAGAGAAACACTAGATTCCGGTAATGAGCAGTTCTTC. The encoded protein is CASRETLDSGNEQFF.

This clone was counted a few times. The chain has TRBV19 and TRBJ1-3; D uncertain. CDR3 length: 16 residues. Germline values: CDR1 LNHDA, CDR2 SQIVND (reference sequence). The V end lost 4 bases, the J end lost 0 bases, and 13 bases lay between the germline ends. CDR3 sequence (DNA): TGTGCCAGTAGTAGGGAGGACGGGGTCTCTGGAAACACCATATATTTT. Amino acids: CASSREDGVSGNTIYF.

This clone has only one observation. This sequence joins TRBV6-4 and TRBJ2-3; D not resolved. The germline gives CDR1 MRHNA, CDR2 SNTAGT. Trimming removed 6 bases at V and 9 bases at J, with 19 bases between. The CDR3 spans 14 residues. CDR3 bases: TGTGCCAGCAGCAAAATCGTGGGCCTCGACACGCAGTATTTT. Translation: CASSKIVGLDTQYF.

The chain employs TRBV6-5 and TRBJ2-1; tentative D call: TRBD1 (6 bases). The CDR3 runs to 14 residues. Germline CDR1 and CDR2: MNHEY and SVGAGI. The V gene lost 7 bases and the J gene lost 0 bases, with 10 bases spanning the gap. This CDR3 is CASNTGSSYNEQFF. The CDR3 nucleotides are TGTGCCAGCAATACAGGGAGCTCCTACAATGAGCAGTTCTTC.

V is TRBV12-3 or TRBV12-4 and J is TRBJ1-5; TRBD1 matches 7 bases. The J segment lost 6 bases and the V segment lost 6 bases, leaving 5 bases of the junction unmatched. There are 13 residues in the CDR3. The CDR3 region is CASSHRGIQPQHF. The DNA for the CDR3 is TGTGCCAGCAGCCACAGGGGAATTCAGCCCCAGCATTTT.

The rearrangement links TRBV4-2 to TRBJ2-7, with 8 bases lining up with TRBD2. There are 16 residues in the CDR3. Per germline, CDR1 LGHNA and CDR2 YNFKEQ. Losses at the gene ends were 0 bases for V and 1 base for J; bases not matched to a gene: 5. CDR3 DNA sequence: TGTGCCAGCAGCCAAGACGAGATAGCGGGGTCCTACGAGCAGTACTTC. Amino acid sequence: CASSQDEIAGSYEQYF.

The V and J genes are TRBV2 and TRBJ2-5; the D gene is possibly TRBD1 (6 bases). Trimming pared 4 bases from V and 3 bases from J, leaving 9 bases between. The CDR3 sequence is 13 residues long. The germline V gene has CDR1 SNHLY and CDR2 FYNNEI. CDR3 DNA: TGTGCCAGCAGTGGCCCAGGGGAAGAGACCCAGTACTTC. Its protein is CASSGPGEETQYF.

The J gene is TRBJ1-6, the V gene TRBV28, with a weak D call TRBD1 (5 bases). The CDR3 contains 14 residues. CDR1 and CDR2 (germline): MDHEN, SYDVKM. Deletions cut 3 bases from V and 6 bases from J, with 9 bases between. CDR3 nucleotides: TGTGCCAGCAGTTTTTCAGGGCTTAATTCACCCCTCCACTTT. Protein product: CASSFSGLNSPLHF. The whole variable domain, remainder taken from reference TRBV28 and TRBJ1-6, is DVKVTQSSRYLVKRTGEKVFLECVQDMDHENMFWYRQDPGLGLRLIYFSYDVKMKEKGDIPEGYSVSREKKERFSLILESASTNQTSMYLCASSFSGLNSPLHFGNGTRLTVT.

The chain employs TRBV15 and TRBJ1-6; 7 bases line up with TRBD1. This CDR3 is 17 amino acids long. Germline lookup yields CDR1 LNHNV and CDR2 YYDKDF (reference sequence). With V trimmed by 0 bases and J by 7 bases, 9 bases remained unmatched. The CDR3 DNA sequence: TGTGCCACCAGCAGAGATTTTTCGACAGGGCCAAATTCACCCCTCCACTTT. Translating it yields CATSRDFSTGPNSPLHF.

The chain recombines TRBV6-2 or TRBV6-3 with TRBJ2-3, with 12 bases lining up with TRBD2. Germline V gene sequence: CDR1 MNHEY, CDR2 SVGEGT. Trimming at V came to 4 bases and at J to 7 bases, leaving 3 bases not matched to a gene. This CDR3 comprises 14 residues. CDR3 region: CASSSGLAGNTQYF. CDR3 DNA: TGTGCCAGCAGTTCGGGACTAGCGGGCAATACGCAGTATTTT.